Here is one T cell receptor (beta chain) with its context. This clonotype showed up just a few times. Its cognate antigen has yet to be identified. No qualities accompany the bases; no much larger clone lies one base away. This sample stems from a study of CD8+CD57+ T cells in acquired aplastic anemia (dated by TCRdb to the late 2010s). For the study in its entirety: On average, sorted CD4+ and CD8+ cells yielded roughly 3.4 ug of extracted DNA, with a range of about 0.18 to 27.4 ug. CD8+CD57+ expansion was defined as a frequency above the mean frequency observed in healthy subjects. General findings and caveats noted by the study authors: Some 30 CD8+ CDR3 sequences were found to be shared between patients and controls, but these sequences appeared to be highly expressed in patients and within the immunodominant clones of the patients. No significant difference in CD8+ Simpson's diversity was found between patients and healthy controls (P=0.060).

Genomic DNA was used as template for profiling of TCR beta VDJ combinations and CDR3 sequences. An Illumina HiSeq 2000 was used for TCR repertoire sequencing. The authors processed their data as follows. TRBV/TRBJ rearrangement plots, CDR3 size and DJ length profiles, and Simpson's diversity index were used to evaluate the repertoires. Whichever DNA sequence was most abundant in the deep sequencing data was defined as the immunodominant clone. CDR3 amino acid sequences were screened for sharing across subjects and compared with published repertoires and the VDJdb database. Clones were called with MiXCR by TCRdb after fastp trimmed the public reads at Q25, and only in-frame beta chains were retained. Records with the same CDR3 protein are collapsed into one entry carrying the most frequent genes and DNA. None of the V and J calls come from the authors' own analysis; TCRdb made them. The sample table shows 150,000 to 200,000 distinct CDR3 sequences, and around 48% are seen once. The biggest ten clones account for more than 1.5% of the sample.

The CDR3 has 15 amino acids, counting the end cysteine and phenylalanine. The CDR3 DNA has 45 bases and is translated from base 1. Trimming at the junction amounts to 5 bases on V and 1 base on J, and the germline ends lie 14 bases apart. The germline V gene (reference sequence) yields LGHDT for CDR1 and YNNKEL for CDR2. Flow cytometry had shown CD8+CD57+ cell expansion in the patients selected for sequencing. Severe acquired aplastic anemia was diagnosed in all patients according to International Study of Aplastic Anemia and Agranulocytosis and Camitta criteria. No therapy had been received by the patients at the time of blood sampling. In the study, sorted CD4+ and CD8+ blood T cells from patients with severe aplastic anemia and from healthy subjects underwent deep sequencing of TCR repertoires. In the USA, patient enrollment took place under clinicaltrials.gov protocols 00001620, 01623167, 00001397, 00071045, 00081523 and 00961064. Ficoll-Paque density gradient centrifugation was used to isolate peripheral blood mononuclear cells. Before DNA was extracted, CD4+ and CD8+ T cells were sorted using either FACS or magnetic beads.

This receptor chain uses TRBV3-1 and TRBJ1-1, with TRBD1 tentatively as D gene (6 bases match). This TCR was recovered from a human donor with aplastic anemia. Material for sequencing was sorted CD4+, CD8+, or CD8+CD57+ T cells (not recorded which) from PBMCs. In nucleotide form, the sequence is TGTGCCAGCAGCTCACGACAGGAGGGGAACACTGAAGCTTTCTTT. It codes for CASSSRQEGNTEAFF. When the CDR3 is completed using the reference TRBV3-1 and TRBJ1-1 genes on either side, the full variable domain is DTAVSQTPKYLVTQMGNDKSIKCEQNLGHDTMYWYKQDSKKFLKIMFSYNNKELIINETVPNRFSPKSPDKAHLNLHINSLELGDSAVYFCASSSRQEGNTEAFFGQGTRLTVV.